This TCR beta chain is drawn from a study of blood T cell repertoires in COVID-19. The germline V gene has CDR1 SGHVS and CDR2 FQNEAQ. There are 13 residues in the CDR3. V shed 3 bases, J shed 9 bases, and the junction held 4 bases outside the gene matches. The table came from immunoSEQ multiplex PCR; TCRdb's copy has only in-frame clones and leaves some out. The table shows fewer than 350,000 clones, with about 89% occurring only once. The J gene is TRBJ2-2, the V gene TRBV7-8; TRBD1 agrees at 7 bases. Source material: peripheral blood. The clonotype originates from a woman between 45 and 60 years old who had recovered from COVID-19. The CDR3 nucleotides read TGTGCCAGCAGCTTCAAACAGGGGAGGGAGCTGTTTTTT. Translated: CASSFKQGRELFF.